This T cell receptor beta chain came from a study of regulatory T cells in long-lasting Graves disease. Study-level information: Antithyroid drug intake by newly diagnosed Graves' patients had lasted under 3 months.

To note about this clonotype: Its antigen is unknown.

V was clipped by 5 bases and J by 3 bases, with 13 bases between them. The CDR3 has 15 residues. Germline V gene lookup returns CDR1 SGHNT and CDR2 YENEEA. Arm-PCR with iRepertoire HTBI primers amplified the CDR3 regions for these TCR beta libraries. Each CDR3 protein gets one entry after TCRdb re-called the multiplex PCR reads with MiXCR. Altogether roughly 610,000 distinct CDR3 sequences are present, roughly a sixth being singletons, with the ten largest covering about 11%. Points from the study as a whole: Persistent patients shared more public clonotypes (fewer than 3,000) than newly diagnosed patients (about 940).

Time point: newly diagnosed GD, antithyroid drugs for less than 3 months. From PBMCs, RNA was extracted and then used to make the TCR library. The same data also went into a second study, on T cells in Graves' hyperthyroidism and ophthalmopathy.

The sample in question was peripheral blood mononuclear cells (PBMCs), obtained at new diagnosis, from a patient treated with antithyroid drugs. This clonotype originated in a young man with Graves disease. This chain connects TRBV11-3 to TRBJ2-2, with D possibly TRBD1 on 5 matching bases. As DNA, the CDR3 is TGTGCCAGCAGCCCAGGGTTCGAAGACACCGGGGAGCTGTTTTTT. It yields the protein CASSPGFEDTGELFF.